This T cell receptor (beta chain) was documented in a study of PD-L1 blockade in urothelial cancer. Study-level background: Blood analysis occurred 3 weeks (second dose) and 6 weeks after treatment start. T cells numbered a median of approximately 150,000 in the blood samples.

Locally advanced or metastatic urothelial carcinoma was present in patients. From germline, CDR1 is SGHTA and CDR2 FQGNSA. The V end lost 3 bases, the J end lost 7 bases, and 18 bases lay between the germline ends. The CDR3 sequence is 15 residues long. Sequencing was performed with immunoSEQ multiplex PCR; in TCRdb, only in-frame clones are kept and a portion is missing. The sample includes about 41,000 clones, 82% seen only once; the top ten take more than 15%. The origin of this receptor is a man aged 60-69 years with urothelial cancer. This rearrangement joins TRBV7-2 to TRBJ2-5; tentative D call: TRBD1 (6 bases). The sequences come from PBMCs, collected around atezolizumab (anti-PD-L1) treatment. CDR3 amino acids: CASSFGLTLGGTQYF. CDR3 bases: TGTGCCAGCAGCTTCGGACTTACCCTAGGGGGGACCCAGTACTTC. The full variable domain, completed using reference TRBV7-2 and TRBJ2-5, is GAGVSQSPSNKVTEKGKDVELRCDPISGHTALYWYRQSLGQGLEFLIYFQGNSAPDKSGLPSDRFSAERTGGSVSTLTIQRTQQEDSAVYLCASSFGLTLGGTQYFGPGTRLLVL.